Following are 9 T cell receptor beta chains from one sample sequenced in a study of T cell changes during pregnancy in multiple sclerosis. Clones were sequenced by immunoSEQ multiplex PCR, and TCRdb holds only the in-frame ones, with some missing. Of roughly 88,000 clones listed, roughly 90% were seen once; the top ten hold 1.5% to 1.7%. The source was peripheral blood, collected in the first trimester of pregnancy. Receptors originate from a female donor with multiple sclerosis, enrolled in a pregnancy study.

The V and J genes are TRBV6-6 and TRBJ2-1; 10 bases are a match to TRBD2. This CDR3 is 16 amino acids long. Per the germline V gene, CDR1 is MNHNY and CDR2 is SVGAGI (reference sequence). V was pared by 0 bases and J by 8 bases, with 7 bases of the junction left unmatched. CDR3 in amino acids: CASSYSILAGVDEQFF. CDR3 bases: TGTGCCAGCAGTTACTCGATCCTAGCGGGAGTAGATGAGCAGTTCTTC.

The CDR3 DNA reads TGTGCCAGCAGTTTATCTACAGGGGGCTCCAAAAACATTCAGTACTTC. Protein: CASSLSTGGSKNIQYF. The chain uses TRBV27 and TRBJ2-4; 9 bases fit TRBD1. This CDR3 comprises 16 residues. Germline V gene lookup returns CDR1 MNHEY and CDR2 SMNVEV (reference sequence). With V trimmed by 0 bases and J by 2 bases, 2 bases remained unmatched.

The chain couples TRBV29-1 to TRBJ2-5; D is perhaps TRBD1 (6 bases). The germline V gene encodes CDR1 SQVTM and CDR2 ANQGSEA. V shed 6 bases and J shed 5 bases, with 16 bases lying between them. The CDR3 runs 13 residues. The CDR3 nucleotides read TGCAGCGTCCCAACAGGGCTAGGGGAGACCCAGTACTTC. Protein: CSVPTGLGETQYF.

J is TRBJ2-1 and V is TRBV10-3; 8 bases are shared with TRBD2. The CDR3 is 15 residues long. V was pared by 6 bases and J by 3 bases, with 7 bases of the junction left unmatched. CDR1 and CDR2 from the germline V gene are ENHRY and SYGVKD. CDR3 sequence (DNA): TGTGCCATCAGGCCTAGCGGGCCGATCTACAATGAGCAGTTCTTC. This sequence encodes CAIRPSGPIYNEQFF.

The chain has TRBV29-1 and TRBJ2-7; possibly TRBD2 for D (5 bases). CDR1 SQVTM and CDR2 ANQGSEA come from the germline V gene. CDR3 length: 15 residues. The ends were cut back, 0 bases at V and 0 bases at J, with 12 bases in the middle. CDR3 in amino acids: CSVEDAPGNSYEQYF. Here the CDR3 DNA reads TGCAGCGTTGAAGATGCCCCCGGGAACTCCTACGAGCAGTACTTC.

This chain links TRBV30 with TRBJ1-1; D is possibly TRBD1 (5 bases). Trimming shortened V by 0 bases and J by 6 bases, and 11 bases separated the two germline ends. The CDR3 is 13 residues long. Looked up from germline, CDR1 is GTSNPN and CDR2 is SVGIG (reference sequence). The CDR3 spells CAWSVSGLSEAFF. DNA for the CDR3: TGTGCCTGGAGTGTTTCAGGGCTTTCTGAAGCTTTCTTT. The whole variable domain, filled in from reference TRBV30 and TRBJ1-1, reads SQTIHQWPATLVQPVGSPLSLECTVEGTSNPNLYWYRQAAGRGLQLLFYSVGIGQISSEVPQNLSASRPQDRQFILSSKKLLLSDSGFYLCAWSVSGLSEAFFGQGTRLTVV.

This clone was seen a single time. The chain joins TRBV6-4 to TRBJ1-2; D perhaps matches TRBD1 (6 bases). This CDR3 is 14 amino acids long. V lost 3 bases and J lost 8, with 16 bases in between. Germline assignment: CDR1 MRHNA and CDR2 SNTAGT. This chain's CDR3 is CASSDRQVDRGYTF. CDR3 bases: TGTGCCAGCAGTGATCGACAGGTAGATCGGGGCTACACCTTC.

V is TRBV5-1 and J is TRBJ1-4; TRBD1 aligns across 11 bases. This CDR3 has 16 residues. V lost 4 bases to trimming and J lost 8 bases; unmatched junction nucleotides: 10. From germline, CDR1 is SGHRS and CDR2 YFSETQ. CDR3 in amino acids: CASSPGQGAFSEKLFF. The DNA for the CDR3 is TGCGCCAGCAGCCCCGGACAGGGGGCGTTTAGCGAAAAACTGTTTTTT.

For the CDR3, the DNA is TGCGCCAGCAGCTTTGCTCCCGGGACAGGGTCAACCAGCTCCTACGAGCAGTACTTC. It specifies CASSFAPGTGSTSSYEQYF. The chain joins TRBV5-1 to TRBJ2-7; 9 bases match TRBD1. The germline V gene encodes CDR1 SGHRS and CDR2 YFSETQ. J lost 0 bases, V lost 2 bases, and 15 bases had no gene match. CDR3 length: 19 residues.